This T cell receptor (beta chain) comes out of a study of Tregs in tolerant kidney transplant recipients (dated by TCRdb to the late 2010s). Regarding the complete study: Transplants used related donors with nonmyeloablative bone marrow transplantation; mixed chimerism was transient in the human trials. The study applied TCRbeta sequencing to find donor-specific regulatory T cells before combined kidney and bone marrow transplantation and then followed those same cells after transplant.

Genomic DNA was extracted from sorted cells with the QIAGEN DNeasy Blood and Tissue Kit for TCRbeta CDR3 sequencing. High-throughput TCRbeta CDR3 sequencing was carried out commercially through immunoSEQ, with PCR amplification with bias correction and internal controls included. Per the original workflow: A unique productive TCRbeta sequence was defined by the CDR3 nucleotide sequence when primers matched, and otherwise by the CDR3 amino acid sequence together with the Vbeta and Jbeta genes. As a correction for sorting error, sequences shared between sorted populations at a frequency ratio of 2:1 or less were discarded, and the remaining shared sequences were assigned to the higher population. A sequence counted as donor-reactive if, in CFSE-low cells, the sequence had a frequency of at least 0.01% and was expanded at least 5-fold compared with unstimulated cells. Jensen-Shannon divergence, calculated on the top 100 TCRbeta sequences ranked by frequency, was used to quantify repertoire divergence. When a sample had multiple sequencing runs, each run was corrected for sorting error separately and the runs were then pooled. This immuneACCESS table, as held by TCRdb, lists in-frame sequences with V and J called but not all clones. Of the missing ones, under half trace to an unresolved V gene in checked studies; the others have no known cause. V and J calls and clone size are as listed in that table; D and trimming were resolved from the DNA. The sample records around 70,000 clones, 92% of which are singletons. Together, the top ten hold roughly 11% of the sample.

Remarks on this clone: Which antigen it targets is not known. The record has no base qualities; no much larger clone is one base away.

The study at large found these results: Expanding Tregs with activated donor B cells appeared to identify the most biologically relevant and donor-specific TCRbeta repertoire. Because the study included only a small number of patients, the results must be confirmed in larger populations and under other immunosuppression protocols. Biological reproducibility was not directly addressed, though technical replication error appeared minimal. In tolerant patients, donor-specific Tregs expanded more than Tregs overall, which suggests antigen-driven rather than nonspecific expansion. Because the PCR primers were changed over time for some patients, nucleotide-level comparison could not be performed across the samples from those patients.

Sample time point, as interpreted from the label and publication: blood sample drawn before combined kidney and bone marrow transplant. Thawed PBMCs were FACS-sorted into unstimulated Tregs (CD4+CD25+CD127-), CD4+ non-Tregs (CD4+CD25-), CD4 cells and CD8 cells. The patients were a handful of recipients of combined kidney and bone marrow transplants from the ITN036ST trial, and samples were available only from these trial subjects. Healthy control blood was separated into PBMCs by Ficoll density gradient and cryopreserved, and patient PBMCs were collected both before and after transplant. The specimen was CD8+ T cells from blood, collected before the transplant. The clonotype was recovered from a human donor who received a combined kidney and bone marrow transplant.

The DNA sequence reads TGTGCCAGCAGCTTAGACCGGATACAGGGGACAGATACGCAGTATTTT. The encoded protein is CASSLDRIQGTDTQYF. The rearranged chain carries TRBV7-6 and TRBJ2-3; 7 central nucleotides agree with TRBD1. V is trimmed back by 1 base and J by 3 bases, and the junction contains 7 bases that no gene match accounts for. The CDR3 starts with the cysteine, ends with the phenylalanine, and has 16 residues. The only DNA kept is the CDR3, 48 bases in frame from the first base. CDR1 and CDR2, per the germline V gene, are SGHVS and FNYEAQ.